The rows below give T cell receptor beta chains drawn from one sample of a study of human T cells and chemical hapten exposure. TCRdb itself ran the RACE reads through MiXCR, one entry per CDR3 protein. The sample contains 89,000 or so distinct CDR3 sequences, 8.5% of which appear only once. Sample: whole blood, taken in connection with sensitization to the hapten diphenylcyclopropenone (DPC). These TCRs come from a man aged 40-50 years with alopecia areata. Some clones in this sample may be carry-over from other donors' samples. Both conserved end residues are part of each CDR3. D genes are given only for firm matches. Only some rows state a clone size, as once, few, many or a class for expanded clones.

v_gene: TRBV11-2; abundance: NA; j_gene: TRBJ2-5; d_gene: TRBD1; len: 16; CDR3nt: TGTGCCAGCAGCTCCATGCCGGGACAGGGGGCGAAGACCCAGTACTTC; CDR3aa: CASSSMPGQGAKTQYF
v_gene: TRBV15; abundance: many; j_gene: TRBJ1-3; d_gene: NA; len: 14; CDR3nt: TGTGCCTCCCGTGGGGACGATGCTGGAAACACCATATATTTT; CDR3aa: CASRGDDAGNTIYF
v_gene: TRBV27; abundance: many; j_gene: TRBJ2-1; d_gene: NA; len: 15; CDR3nt: TGTGCCAGCAGTTTATCGGGCTGGGTTGGGAATGAGCAGTTCTTC; CDR3aa: CASSLSGWVGNEQFF
v_gene: TRBV7-2; abundance: many; j_gene: TRBJ2-6; d_gene: NA; len: 14; CDR3nt: TGTGCCAGCAGCCCAGGGCCCGGGGCCAACGTCCTGACTTTC; CDR3aa: CASSPGPGANVLTF
v_gene: TRBV15; abundance: few; j_gene: TRBJ2-3; d_gene: TRBD2; len: 19; CDR3nt: TGTGCCACCAGCGGGGATACCGGGACTAGCGGGACTCTCACAGATACGCAGTATTTT; CDR3aa: CATSGDTGTSGTLTDTQYF
v_gene: TRBV3-1; abundance: NA; j_gene: TRBJ2-1; d_gene: NA; len: 17; CDR3nt: TGTGCCAGCAGCCAAGATGGGCAGCGGAGACGATACAATGAGCAGTTCTTC; CDR3aa: CASSQDGQRRRYNEQFF
v_gene: TRBV7-3; abundance: NA; j_gene: TRBJ2-2; d_gene: TRBD2; len: 14; CDR3nt: TGTGCCAGCAGCTTATCTGGCGGGAGTGGGGAGCTGTTTTTT; CDR3aa: CASSLSGGSGELFF
v_gene: TRBV20-1; abundance: few; j_gene: TRBJ2-3; d_gene: TRBD2; len: 13; CDR3nt: TGCAGTGCTGCGGGGGGGGCAACAGATACGCAGTATTTT; CDR3aa: CSAAGGATDTQYF
v_gene: TRBV6-1; abundance: NA; j_gene: TRBJ2-1; d_gene: TRBD2; len: 14; CDR3nt: TGTGCCAGCAGCGCGGTAGCGGGATTTAATGAGCAGTTCTTC; CDR3aa: CASSAVAGFNEQFF
v_gene: TRBV4-1; abundance: many; j_gene: TRBJ2-5; d_gene: NA; len: 13; CDR3nt: TGCGCCAGCAGACCCGACAGCCAAGAGACCCAGTACTTC; CDR3aa: CASRPDSQETQYF